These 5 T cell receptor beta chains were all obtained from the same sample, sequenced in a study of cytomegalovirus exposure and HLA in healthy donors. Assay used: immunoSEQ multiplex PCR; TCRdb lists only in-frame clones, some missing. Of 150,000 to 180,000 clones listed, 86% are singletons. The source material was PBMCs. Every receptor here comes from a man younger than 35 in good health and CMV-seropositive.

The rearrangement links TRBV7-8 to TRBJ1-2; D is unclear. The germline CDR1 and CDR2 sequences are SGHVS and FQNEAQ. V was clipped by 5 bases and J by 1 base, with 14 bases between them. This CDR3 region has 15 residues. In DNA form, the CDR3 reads TGTGCCAGCAGCCATTTAGACACCTTTAACTATGGCTACACCTTC. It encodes CASSHLDTFNYGYTF.

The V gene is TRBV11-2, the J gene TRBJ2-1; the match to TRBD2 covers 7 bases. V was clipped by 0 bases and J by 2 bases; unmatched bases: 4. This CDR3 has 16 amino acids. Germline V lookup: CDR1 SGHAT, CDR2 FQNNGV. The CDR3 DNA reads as TGTGCCAGCAGCTTAGAGTCTAGCGGAGCCTACAATGAGCAGTTCTTC. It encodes CASSLESSGAYNEQFF.

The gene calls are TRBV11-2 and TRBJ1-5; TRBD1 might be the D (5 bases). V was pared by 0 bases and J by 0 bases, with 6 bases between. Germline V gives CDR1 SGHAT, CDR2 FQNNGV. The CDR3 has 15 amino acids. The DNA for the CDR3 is TGTGCCAGCAGCTTAGAGGGGCTTAGCAATCAGCCCCAGCATTTT. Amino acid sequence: CASSLEGLSNQPQHF.

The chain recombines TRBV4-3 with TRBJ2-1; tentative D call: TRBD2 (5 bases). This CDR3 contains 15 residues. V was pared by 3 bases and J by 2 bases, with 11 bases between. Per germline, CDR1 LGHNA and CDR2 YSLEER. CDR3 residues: CASSQAGGTYNEQFF. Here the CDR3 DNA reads TGCGCCAGCAGCCAGGCGGGCGGAACCTACAATGAGCAGTTCTTC.

The CDR3 sequence: CASSPQGGYDTQYF. The CDR3 DNA reads as TGTGCCAGCAGCCCCCAGGGGGGATACGATACGCAGTATTTT. The chain carries TRBV6-6 and TRBJ2-3; TRBD1 might be the D (7 bases). V was pared by 6 bases and J by 6 bases, with 16 bases between. The CDR3 totals 14 residues. CDR1 is MNHNY, CDR2 SVGAGI, per germline (reference sequence).